The 27 T cell receptor beta chains reported below all come from one sample, sequenced in a study of early T cells in non-severe SARS-CoV-2 infection. Each CDR3 protein gets one entry after TCRdb re-called the 5' RACE reads with MiXCR. The profile shows around 50,000 distinct CDR3 sequences, 5.6% of them singletons. The sample consisted of whole blood. Source of these receptors: an adult who was a healthcare worker with PCR-confirmed SARS-CoV-2 infection or an uninfected control (not recorded which).

This clonotype was recorded at least ten times. The chain uses TRBV7-8 and TRBJ2-1, with a possible D match to TRBD2 (5 bases). The CDR3 has 17 amino acids. Germline CDR1 reads SGHVS; CDR2 reads FQNEAQ. The V and J ends lost 2 bases and 2 bases respectively, with 16 bases between them. CDR3 protein: CASSLRRVTKPYNEQFF. Here the CDR3 DNA reads TGTGCCAGCAGCTTAAGGCGCGTGACTAAGCCCTACAATGAGCAGTTCTTC.

This clonotype was seen a few times. The chain is built from TRBV7-9 and TRBJ2-1, with 14 bases lining up with TRBD2. Trimming at V came to 7 bases and at J to 3 bases, leaving 11 bases not matched to a gene. In germline, CDR1 is SEHNR, CDR2 FQNEAQ (reference sequence). The CDR3 is made up of 18 amino acids. The CDR3 sequence is CASTGLAGGLNLYNEQFF. The CDR3 DNA is TGTGCCAGCACCGGACTAGCGGGGGGCCTCAACCTCTACAATGAGCAGTTCTTC.

Here the CDR3 reads CATSDSRQGVQPQHF. The DNA for the CDR3 is TGTGCCACCAGTGATTCAAGACAGGGGGTCCAGCCCCAGCATTTT. The V and J genes are TRBV24-1 and TRBJ1-5; 9 bases fit TRBD1. Germline CDR1 and CDR2: KGHDR and SFDVKD. The CDR3 runs to 15 residues. Trimming took 2 bases from V and 7 from J; bases not matched to a gene: 5.

There are many counts of this clonotype. This chain connects TRBV19 to TRBJ2-1; no reliable D call. The germline V gene has CDR1 LNHDA and CDR2 SQIVND (reference sequence). This CDR3 is 16 amino acids long. The V end lost 6 bases, the J end lost 1 base, and 16 bases lay between the germline ends. In nucleotides, the CDR3 is TGTGCCAGTAGCCCCCTTGCAGGTGCATCCTACAATGAGCAGTTCTTC. Translating it yields CASSPLAGASYNEQFF. Using reference TRBV19 and TRBJ2-1 for the parts outside the CDR3, the full variable domain is DGGITQSPKYLFRKEGQNVTLSCEQNLNHDAMYWYRQDPGQGLRLIYYSQIVNDFQKGDIAEGYSVSREKKESFPLTVTSAQKNPTAFYLCASSPLAGASYNEQFFGPGTRLTVL.

This clonotype was seen a handful of times. The chain employs TRBV20-1 and TRBJ2-7, with TRBD2 matching 10 bases. The CDR3 sequence is 13 residues long. Germline V lookup: CDR1 DFQATT, CDR2 SNEGSKA (reference sequence). Trimming removed 4 bases from V and 5 bases from J; junction bases left unmatched: 5. CDR3 bases: TGCAGTGCTACTTCTAGCGGGGGCGACGAGCAGTACTTC. It specifies CSATSSGGDEQYF.

This clonotype was observed a few times. The CDR3 loop is CATTLDRANTEAFF. Written as DNA, the CDR3 is TGTGCCACCACCTTGGACAGGGCGAACACTGAAGCTTTCTTT. This chain uses TRBV15 with TRBJ1-1, with TRBD1 identical over 8 bases. Germline V CDR1 and CDR2: LNHNV, YYDKDF (reference sequence). After removal of 7 bases from V and 1 base from J, the junction contained 5 bases not matched to a gene. The CDR3 consists of 14 residues.

The table lists this clonotype with a few counts. The V call is TRBV6-5, the J call TRBJ2-3; TRBD2 agrees at 10 bases. The CDR3 totals 16 residues. Germline CDR1 and CDR2: MNHEY and SVGAGI. V lost 6 bases to trimming and J lost 9 bases; unmatched junction nucleotides: 15. CDR3 DNA: TGTGCCAGCAGCCCCGTAGAAGCGGGAGGGCTAAGGACGCAGTATTTT. Translated: CASSPVEAGGLRTQYF.

The chain combines TRBV5-1 with TRBJ1-3; D is possibly TRBD1 (5 bases). The V gene lost 4 bases and the J gene lost 6 bases, with 11 bases spanning the gap. Germline assignment: CDR1 SGHRS and CDR2 YFSETQ. This CDR3 has 13 residues. CDR3 sequence (DNA): TGCGCCAGCAGCCGGGACGCCGAAAACACCATATATTTT. Translating it yields CASSRDAENTIYF.

This clonotype was counted many times. The chain is built from TRBV20-1 and TRBJ1-3, with D uncertain. With 6 bases removed from V and 0 bases from J, the gap between germline ends came to 15 bases. The CDR3 runs to 15 residues. Germline V gene sequence: CDR1 DFQATT, CDR2 SNEGSKA (reference sequence). The CDR3: CSAPAGPRSGNTIYF. CDR3 in DNA: TGCAGTGCCCCGGCCGGCCCTCGCTCTGGAAACACCATATATTTT.

This clonotype was picked up many times. V is TRBV3-1 and J is TRBJ2-3; D gene uncertain. V was pared by 4 bases and J by 3 bases, with 5 bases between. The CDR3 sequence is 12 residues long. Germline values: CDR1 LGHDT, CDR2 YNNKEL (reference sequence). The CDR3 here is CASSLGTDTQYF. CDR3 coding DNA: TGTGCCAGCAGCCTAGGTACAGATACGCAGTATTTT.

This clonotype was seen ten or more times. This chain's CDR3 is CSANRGKNTGELFF. CDR3 nucleotide sequence: TGCAGTGCTAACCGGGGGAAGAACACCGGGGAGCTGTTTTTT. V is TRBV20-1 and J is TRBJ2-2, with D perhaps matching TRBD2 (6 bases). Trimming stripped 4 bases from V and 1 base from J, with 10 bases between. CDR1 DFQATT and CDR2 SNEGSKA come from the germline V gene (reference sequence). The CDR3 has 14 amino acids.

This clonotype was seen repeatedly, ten times or more. The chain combines TRBV11-2 with TRBJ2-1, with TRBD2 matching 9 bases. In germline, CDR1 is SGHAT, CDR2 FQNNGV. Trimming removed 6 bases from V and 5 bases from J; junction bases left unmatched: 11. CDR3 length: 16 residues. The CDR3 here is CASRLLAGSRHNEQFF. The CDR3 bases are TGTGCCAGCAGACTACTAGCGGGCTCTCGGCACAATGAGCAGTTCTTC.

At least ten counts were recorded for this clonotype. The chain links TRBV30 to TRBJ2-2; D may be TRBD2 (6 bases). Germline lookup yields CDR1 GTSNPN and CDR2 SVGIG (reference sequence). The CDR3 spans 16 residues. V lost 3 bases, J lost 1 base, and 15 bases lay in between. CDR3 in DNA: TGTGCCTGGAGAGCGCGCGGGAATTTGAACACCGGGGAGCTGTTTTTT. This sequence encodes CAWRARGNLNTGELFF.

This clonotype was observed many times. V gene TRBV2 combines with J gene TRBJ2-1; D uncertain. V was pared by 2 bases and J by 1 base, with 9 bases between. The CDR3 loop spans 15 amino acids. Per germline, CDR1 SNHLY and CDR2 FYNNEI. CDR3 residues: CASSEPGFSYNEQFF. The CDR3 DNA sequence: TGTGCCAGCAGTGAACCTGGGTTTTCCTACAATGAGCAGTTCTTC.

On this clonotype: A much larger clone differs by one base, so this may be a read error. This chain connects TRBV7-2 to TRBJ1-6; D is possibly TRBD1 (6 bases). V was shortened by 2 bases and J by 10 bases, with 15 bases between the two germline ends. The germline CDR1 and CDR2 sequences are SGHTA and FQGNSA. This CDR3 region has 15 residues. CDR3 in DNA: TGTGCCAGCAGCTTAAATAACAGGGCTGGATCACCCCTCCACTTT. This encodes CASSLNNRAGSPLHF.

The sample holds many counts of this clonotype. The chain joins TRBV30 to TRBJ1-1; possibly TRBD1 for D (5 bases). V dropped 3 bases and J dropped 5 bases, with 7 bases sitting between them. This CDR3 region has 11 residues. The germline CDR1 and CDR2 sequences are GTSNPN and SVGIG (reference sequence). CDR3 residues: CAWSRGTEAFF. The CDR3 DNA follows: TGTGCCTGGAGCCGGGGGACTGAAGCTTTCTTT.

J is TRBJ2-7 and V is TRBV20-1, with 8 bases fitting TRBD2. This CDR3 has 16 residues. The germline V gene encodes CDR1 DFQATT and CDR2 SNEGSKA (reference sequence). Trimming took 1 base from V and 5 from J; bases not matched to a gene: 13. The CDR3, as DNA: TGCAGTGCTAGAGCTCTGGGGGGACTAGGGATCAACGAGCAGTACTTC. It translates to CSARALGGLGINEQYF.

This clonotype has more than one count but fewer than ten. The chain has TRBV5-5 and TRBJ2-7, with TRBD2 as a possible D gene (6 bases). This CDR3 is 16 amino acids long. Germline V gene data show CDR1 as SGHKS and CDR2 as YYEKEE (reference sequence). The ends were cut back, 5 bases at V and 4 bases at J, with 22 bases in the middle. The CDR3 here is CASSRTPREQTYEQYF. The CDR3 DNA sequence: TGTGCCAGCAGTCGAACCCCCCGGGAGCAAACGTACGAGCAGTACTTC.

The genes are TRBV29-1 and TRBJ1-3; D is unresolved. The germline gives CDR1 SQVTM, CDR2 ANQGSEA. The V end was cut by 7 bases, the J end by 1 base, with 8 bases between. The CDR3 contains 12 residues. CDR3 bases: TGCAGCGGTGGGGTATCTGGAAACACCATATATTTT. Amino acid sequence: CSGGVSGNTIYF.

In its sample, this clonotype was seen many times. V gene TRBV6-4 combines with J gene TRBJ2-1; maybe TRBD1 (6 bases). The germline V gene has CDR1 MRHNA and CDR2 SNTAGT. Trimming cost V 10 bases and J 10 bases, with 20 bases left between them. This CDR3 has 13 residues. The CDR3 nucleotides read TGTGCCACCTCAACGGATGGGGGCTTAGAGCAGTTCTTC. This encodes CATSTDGGLEQFF.

Ten or more counts support this clonotype. This rearrangement joins TRBV19 to TRBJ2-3, with 7 bases matching TRBD2. CDR3 length: 20 residues. Germline V gene sequence: CDR1 LNHDA, CDR2 SQIVND (reference sequence). J gave up 0 bases and V 3 bases, and 18 bases lay outside the gene matches. The CDR3 sequence: CASSILRASSGKGSTDTQYF. In DNA, the CDR3 is TGTGCCAGTAGTATTTTACGCGCGTCTAGCGGAAAAGGGAGCACAGATACGCAGTATTTT.

In its sample, this clonotype was seen a few times. This sequence joins TRBV20-1 and TRBJ2-7; D might be TRBD2 (5 bases). V lost 4 bases and J 3 bases, leaving 13 bases between the germline ends. Per germline, CDR1 DFQATT and CDR2 SNEGSKA (reference sequence). CDR3 length equals 13 residues. CDR3 residues: CSATNPRDYEQYF. In nucleotides, the CDR3 is TGCAGTGCTACTAATCCGAGGGACTACGAGCAGTACTTC.

To note about this clonotype: A much larger clone differs from this one at a single base, so this may be a read error. The chain couples TRBV30 to TRBJ1-1; possible D gene TRBD1, 6 bases. Germline V gene lookup returns CDR1 GTSNPN and CDR2 SVGIG (reference sequence). The CDR3 totals 13 residues. V shed 5 bases and J shed 5 bases, with 15 bases lying between them. CDR3 amino acids: CAWSQGHGTEAFF. CDR3 bases: TGTGCCTGGTCTCAGGGGCACGGGACTGAAGCTTTCTTT.

In its sample, this clonotype was seen many times. The chain links TRBV7-2 to TRBJ1-1; 8 bases are a match to TRBD1. Germline trimming cut 5 bases from V and 1 base from J; bases unmatched to any gene: 12. Germline CDR1 and CDR2: SGHTA and FQGNSA. The CDR3 covers 17 residues. CDR3 nucleotides: TGTGCCAGCAGCCCCCGCCCAGGGGGCGCAGAGAACACTGAAGCTTTCTTT. This translates into CASSPRPGGAENTEAFF.

This clonotype was seen more than once but under ten times. The gene calls are TRBV13 and TRBJ1-2; the match to TRBD1 covers 7 bases. The germline V gene has CDR1 PRHDT and CDR2 FYEKMQ (reference sequence). The CDR3 is made up of 14 amino acids. Trimming removed 4 bases from V and 2 bases from J; junction bases left unmatched: 4. The CDR3 DNA reads TGTGCCAGCAGCTCCTCGACAGGGAACTATGGCTACACCTTC. It encodes CASSSSTGNYGYTF.

V is TRBV28 and J is TRBJ1-2; unclear D gene. In germline, CDR1 is MDHEN, CDR2 SYDVKM. V was pared by 3 bases and J by 2 bases, with 16 bases between. This CDR3 has 16 amino acids. The DNA of the CDR3 is TGTGCCAGCAGTTTCACCCGCGGATCGATAAACTATGGCTACACCTTC. Amino acid sequence: CASSFTRGSINYGYTF.

This clonotype was observed at least ten times. The chain is built from TRBV18 and TRBJ1-2, with 8 positions matching TRBD1. The CDR3 has 15 residues. CDR1 is KGHSH, CDR2 LQKENI, per germline. Unmatched junction bases numbered 7, after V lost 3 bases and J lost 4 bases. The CDR3 DNA reads as TGTGCCAGCTCACCCCTGGGACAGGAGTTCTATGGCTACACCTTC. It codes for CASSPLGQEFYGYTF.